The 27 T cell receptor beta chains below come from one sample, sequenced in a study of T cell clusters in autoimmune cytopenias. Multiplex touch-down PCR amplified TRB using TRB-A and TRB-B pools in one tube. TCRdb reprocessed the multiplex PCR reads, keeping one entry per CDR3 protein, no DNA. This listing includes 6,000 or so distinct CDR3 sequences. TRB was amplified from about 270 ng of peripheral blood genomic DNA per sample. The same specimen was also included in a second study, on T cell repertoires in aging, cancer and after chemotherapy.

The sample was peripheral blood. These receptors came from a human donor in good health.

This clonotype is medium-sized by frequency. This rearrangement joins TRBV6-5 to TRBJ2-7. From germline, CDR1 is MNHEY and CDR2 SVGAGI. The CDR3 covers 11 residues. CDR3: CASSDSYEQYF.

Frequency places this clonotype as medium-sized. The chain has TRBV6-5 and TRBJ2-5. The CDR3 is made up of 15 amino acids. The germline V gene encodes CDR1 MNHEY and CDR2 SVGAGI. This chain's CDR3 is CASSSLLGSAETQYF.

According to its frequency, this clonotype is medium-sized (0.01 to 0.1%). The chain carries TRBV6-2 or TRBV6-3 and TRBJ2-3; with no DNA, the TCRdb D assignment of TRBD2 cannot be verified. Germline loops: CDR1 MNHEY, CDR2 SVGEGT. This CDR3 has 13 amino acids. This chain's CDR3 is CASSWIGGDTQYF.

Here the CDR3 reads CASSPGQGGQETQYF. This chain connects TRBV6-4 to TRBJ2-5; TCRdb picks TRBD1, but there is no DNA to check that call. The CDR3 has 15 amino acids. Looked up from germline, CDR1 is MRHNA and CDR2 is SNTAGT.

This rearrangement joins TRBV5-6 to TRBJ1-6. Germline assignment: CDR1 SGHDT and CDR2 YYEEEE. This CDR3 comprises 13 residues. This chain's CDR3 is CASSLASRPPLHF.

Judged by frequency, this clonotype is medium-sized. V gene TRBV5-6 combines with J gene TRBJ1-2. Germline V gene sequence: CDR1 SGHDT, CDR2 YYEEEE. The CDR3 sequence is 13 residues long. The chain's CDR3 is CASSRGGYGGYTF.

This clonotype ranks as medium-sized in terms of frequency. CDR3 loop: CASSLSLSPLHF. This chain connects TRBV12-3 or TRBV12-4 to TRBJ1-6; TCRdb reports TRBD1, a call that lacks DNA to check it against. This CDR3 region has 12 residues.

This clonotype shows up as medium-sized (0.01 to 0.1%) by frequency. The chain joins TRBV19 to TRBJ1-1; TCRdb designates TRBD1, a call that cannot be tested without DNA. CDR1 and CDR2 from the germline V gene are LNHDA and SQIVND (reference sequence). There are 12 residues in the CDR3. The CDR3 is CASSWGTAEAFF.

The V call is TRBV24-1, the J call TRBJ2-1; TCRdb returns TRBD1, unconfirmable since there is no DNA. The germline CDR1 and CDR2 sequences are KGHDR and SFDVKD. The CDR3 is 20 amino acids. The chain's CDR3 is CATSDRPTRETTTAYNEQFF.

The gene calls are TRBV12-3 or TRBV12-4 and TRBJ1-2; no DNA is available, so the TRBD1 call from TCRdb remains unchecked. The length of the CDR3 is 13 residues. The CDR3 loop reads CASSRDSTGGYTF.

The chain has TRBV30 and TRBJ1-1. Germline CDR1 and CDR2: GTSNPN and SVGIG (reference sequence). The CDR3 contains 14 residues. CDR3 sequence: CAWNGATTNTEAFF.

This clonotype registers medium-sized by frequency. The chain is built from TRBV6-1 and TRBJ2-7; the TCRdb D gene call, TRBD1, has no DNA to confirm it. The CDR3 spans 15 residues. Germline V gene data show CDR1 as MNHNS and CDR2 as SASEGT. This CDR3 reads CASSEEWDMIYEQYF.

The chain combines TRBV12-3 or TRBV12-4 with TRBJ2-2; with no DNA, the TCRdb D assignment of TRBD2 cannot be verified. This CDR3 comprises 20 residues. CDR3: CASSLRPGLAGERNTGELFF.

The chain employs TRBV20-1 and TRBJ2-3; TCRdb's D call, TRBD2, is unchecked because there is no DNA. Looked up from germline, CDR1 is DFQATT and CDR2 is SNEGSKA (reference sequence). This CDR3 has 15 amino acids. The CDR3 is CSARVGTSGTDTQYF.

The chain recombines TRBV5-1 with TRBJ1-2; TCRdb lists TRBD1, though no DNA is available to test this call. The CDR3 runs to 15 residues. Germline CDR1 is SGHRS and CDR2 is YFSETQ. CDR3 in amino acids: CARSLDRARDYGYTF.

The gene calls are TRBV5-6 and TRBJ1-6. This CDR3 comprises 15 residues. Germline CDR1 SGHDT, CDR2 YYEEEE. The CDR3 protein is CASSPTRKKNSPLHF.

The V gene is TRBV10-3, the J gene TRBJ2-2; TCRdb's assignment of TRBD1 cannot be checked, as there is no DNA. The germline V gene encodes CDR1 ENHRY and CDR2 SYGVKD. This CDR3 comprises 15 residues. This chain's CDR3 is CATQSGAGSTGELFF.

J is TRBJ2-7 and V is TRBV4-3. The CDR3 runs to 14 residues. Germline-derived CDR1 and CDR2 are LGHNA and YSLEER. CDR3: CASSQVGTDYEQYF.

This clonotype counts as medium-sized (0.01 to 0.1%) by frequency. The V call is TRBV5-6, the J call TRBJ2-5. The CDR3 spans 13 residues. The V gene's germline CDR1 is SGHDT and CDR2 YYEEEE. The CDR3 sequence: CASSLVGDETQYF.

The chain joins TRBV12-3 or TRBV12-4 to TRBJ1-4. CDR3 length: 12 amino acids. The CDR3 here is CASSFKLQKLFF.

This clonotype ranks as medium-sized in terms of frequency. V gene TRBV6-1 combines with J gene TRBJ2-3. The CDR3 has 15 amino acids. Germline lookup yields CDR1 MNHNS and CDR2 SASEGT. CDR3 loop: CASSELGWRTDTQYF.

V usage is TRBV5-6 and J usage is TRBJ2-6; TCRdb returns TRBD2, unconfirmable since there is no DNA. Germline CDR1 SGHDT, CDR2 YYEEEE. The CDR3 covers 18 residues. The chain's CDR3 is CASSAGLRRSSGANVLTF.

This chain joins TRBV6-2 or TRBV6-3 and TRBJ2-3; there is no DNA to check the TCRdb D call of TRBD2. Germline V gives CDR1 MNHEY, CDR2 SVGEGT. CDR3 length equals 18 residues. CDR3 sequence: CASSYVTSGPSREDTQYF.

The chain joins TRBV13 to TRBJ2-7. Germline V gives CDR1 PRHDT, CDR2 FYEKMQ (reference sequence). This CDR3 comprises 13 residues. The CDR3 loop reads CASSFFLIHEQYF.

This sequence joins TRBV6-1 and TRBJ1-4; the TCRdb D gene call, TRBD1, has no DNA to confirm it. The CDR3 totals 13 residues. In germline, CDR1 is MNHNS, CDR2 SASEGT. The chain's CDR3 is CASSLGQGEKLFF.

By frequency, this clonotype registers medium-sized. This chain links TRBV5-4 with TRBJ2-3; TCRdb picks TRBD2, but there is no DNA to check that call. In germline, CDR1 is SGHNT, CDR2 YYREEE (reference sequence). There are 18 residues in the CDR3. The CDR3 protein is CASSLAKGLVGGTDTQYF. The full variable domain, completed using reference TRBV5-4 and TRBJ2-3, is ETGVTQSPTHLIKTRGQQVTLRCSSQSGHNTVSWYQQALGQGPQFIFQYYREEENGRGNFPPRFSGLQFPNYSSELNVNALELDDSALYLCASSLAKGLVGGTDTQYFGPGTRLTVL.

This clonotype registers medium-sized by frequency. The chain uses TRBV12-3 or TRBV12-4 and TRBJ1-6; TCRdb picks TRBD1, but there is no DNA to check that call. The CDR3 sequence is 15 residues long. The CDR3 region is CASRGQGGGNSPLHF.